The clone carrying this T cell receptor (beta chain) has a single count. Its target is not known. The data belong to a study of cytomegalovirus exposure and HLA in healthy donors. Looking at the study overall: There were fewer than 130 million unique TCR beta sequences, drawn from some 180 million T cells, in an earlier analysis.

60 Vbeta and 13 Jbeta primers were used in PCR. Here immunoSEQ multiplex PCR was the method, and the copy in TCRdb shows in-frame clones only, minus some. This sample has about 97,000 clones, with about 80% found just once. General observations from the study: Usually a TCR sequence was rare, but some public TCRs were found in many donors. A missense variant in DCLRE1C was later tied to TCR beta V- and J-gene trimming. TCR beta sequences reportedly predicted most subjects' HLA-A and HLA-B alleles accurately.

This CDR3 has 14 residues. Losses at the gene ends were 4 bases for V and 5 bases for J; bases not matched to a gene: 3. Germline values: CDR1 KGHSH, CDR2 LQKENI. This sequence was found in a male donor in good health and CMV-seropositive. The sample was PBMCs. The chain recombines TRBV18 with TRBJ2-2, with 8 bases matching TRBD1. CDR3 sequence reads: CASSLDRATGELFF. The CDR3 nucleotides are TGTGCCAGCTCACTGGACAGGGCAACCGGGGAGCTGTTTTTT.